This passage covers 5 T cell receptor beta chains from one sample sequenced in a study of blood T cell repertoires in COVID-19. This table comes from immunoSEQ multiplex PCR, and its TCRdb copy is limited to in-frame clones, with some not included. The data hold around 300,000 clones, with 75% to 95% observed a single time. The sample consisted of peripheral blood. The receptors shown here come from a woman younger than 45 with COVID-19, enrolled during active disease.

The chain recombines TRBV6-1 with TRBJ2-7; TRBD2 might be the D (5 bases). V was shortened by 6 bases and J by 6 bases, with 18 bases between the two germline ends. Germline V lookup: CDR1 MNHNS, CDR2 SASEGT. The length of the CDR3 is 14 residues. The CDR3 loop reads CASRGSQRVIEQYF. Written as DNA, the CDR3 is TGTGCCAGCAGAGGGAGTCAGCGAGTTATCGAGCAGTACTTC.

DNA of the CDR3: TGTGCCTCGGGACAGGACTACAATGAGCAGTTCTTC. It codes for CASGQDYNEQFF. V and J are TRBV30 and TRBJ2-1, with 8 nucleotides matching TRBD1. CDR1 is GTSNPN and CDR2 is SVGIG in the germline V gene (reference sequence). CDR3 length: 12 amino acids. The J segment lost 3 bases and the V segment lost 7 bases, leaving 2 bases of the junction unmatched.

The J gene is TRBJ1-3, the V gene TRBV28; 8 positions match TRBD1. Germline trimming cut 2 bases from V and 0 bases from J; bases unmatched to any gene: 6. CDR3 length: 17 amino acids. Germline-derived CDR1 and CDR2 are MDHEN and SYDVKM. This CDR3 is CASSLGDRIFSGNTIYF. The CDR3 DNA follows: TGTGCCAGCAGTTTAGGGGACAGGATCTTCTCTGGAAACACCATATATTTT.

The gene calls are TRBV7-8 and TRBJ2-1, with a possible D match to TRBD2 (6 bases). CDR1 and CDR2 (germline): SGHVS, FQNEAQ. CDR3 size: 12 residues. Trimming took 7 bases from V and 10 from J, leaving 14 bases between them. The CDR3 DNA is TGTGCCAGCATCAGATTTAGCGGAGAGCAGTTCTTC. It translates to CASIRFSGEQFF.

The J gene is TRBJ2-7, the V gene TRBV27; 8 bases align to TRBD2. CDR3 length: 14 amino acids. V was pared by 1 base and J by 2 bases, with 1 base of the junction left unmatched. Germline V gene data show CDR1 as MNHEY and CDR2 as SMNVEV (reference sequence). The CDR3 loop is CASSLYGRAYEQYF. Here the CDR3 DNA reads TGTGCCAGCAGTTTATACGGGAGGGCCTACGAGCAGTACTTC.